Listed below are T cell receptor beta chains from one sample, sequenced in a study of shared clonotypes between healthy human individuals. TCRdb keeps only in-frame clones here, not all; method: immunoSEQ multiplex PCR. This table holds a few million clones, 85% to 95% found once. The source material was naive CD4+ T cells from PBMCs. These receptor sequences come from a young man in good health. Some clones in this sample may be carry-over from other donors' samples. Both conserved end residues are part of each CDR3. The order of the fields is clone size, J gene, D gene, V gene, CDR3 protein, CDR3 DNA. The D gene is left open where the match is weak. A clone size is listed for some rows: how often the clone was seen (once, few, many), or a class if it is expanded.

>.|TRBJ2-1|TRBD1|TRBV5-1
CASSLSADRGRVEQFF
TGCGCCAGCAGCTTGAGTGCGGACAGGGGGCGCGTTGAGCAGTTCTTC
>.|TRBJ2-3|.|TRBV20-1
CSASRQSQYF
TGCAGTGCTAGCCGCCAGTCGCAGTATTTT
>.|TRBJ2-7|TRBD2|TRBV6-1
CASIERTSGSYEQYF
TGTGCCAGCATAGAGAGGACTAGCGGGAGCTACGAGCAGTACTTC
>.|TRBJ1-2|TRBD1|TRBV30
CAWSVERRGPYGYTF
TGTGCCTGGAGTGTAGAACGTAGGGGGCCCTATGGCTACACCTTC
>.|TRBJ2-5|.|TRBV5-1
CASSLEGGETQYF
TGCGCCAGCAGCTTGGAGGGGGGTGAGACCCAGTACTTC
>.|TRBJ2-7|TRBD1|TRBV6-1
CASKGQASGYEQYF
TGTGCCAGCAAGGGACAGGCCTCCGGCTACGAGCAGTACTTC
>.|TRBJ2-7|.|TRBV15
CATSRVTTEQYF
TGTGCCACCAGCAGAGTAACGACCGAGCAGTACTTC
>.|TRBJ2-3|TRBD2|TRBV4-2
CASSQERGLAVLPSTDTQYF
TGTGCCAGCAGCCAAGAAAGGGGACTAGCGGTACTGCCTAGCACAGATACGCAGTATTTT
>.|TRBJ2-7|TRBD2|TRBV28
CASSLSGLAGEGEQYF
TGTGCCAGCAGTTTATCGGGACTAGCGGGAGAGGGGGAGCAGTACTTC
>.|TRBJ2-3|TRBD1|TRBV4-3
CASSPSGQGLDTQYF
TGCGCCAGCAGCCCCTCGGGACAGGGTTTAGATACGCAGTATTTT
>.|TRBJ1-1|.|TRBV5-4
CASSLGAGLDTEAFF
TGTGCCAGCAGCTTGGGGGCAGGGTTGGACACTGAAGCTTTCTTT
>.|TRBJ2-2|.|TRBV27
CASSSRPAGGELFF
TGTGCCAGCAGTTCCCGTCCTGCCGGCGGGGAGCTGTTTTTT
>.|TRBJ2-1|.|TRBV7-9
CASSFHQPYNEQFF
TGTGCCAGCAGCTTTCATCAGCCGTACAATGAGCAGTTCTTC
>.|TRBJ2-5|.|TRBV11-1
CASSKGFEETQYF
TGTGCCAGCAGCAAGGGGTTTGAAGAGACCCAGTACTTC
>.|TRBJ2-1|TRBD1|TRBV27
CASSSLPGQGRHNEQFF
TGTGCCAGCAGTTCACTCCCCGGACAGGGGAGACACAATGAGCAGTTCTTC
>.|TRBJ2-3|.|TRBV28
CASISGGWTDTQYF
TGTGCCAGCATCAGTGGGGGGTGGACAGATACGCAGTATTTT
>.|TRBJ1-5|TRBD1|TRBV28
CASSWGGGGHQPQHF
TGTGCCAGCAGTTGGGGAGGGGGCGGCCATCAGCCCCAGCATTTT
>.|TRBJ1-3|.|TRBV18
CASSPGLGGSPMGNTIYF
TGTGCCAGCTCACCGGGATTGGGGGGATCCCCCATGGGAAACACCATATATTTT
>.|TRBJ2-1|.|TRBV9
CASSVASTRDNEQFF
TGTGCCAGCAGCGTAGCGAGTACACGGGACAATGAGCAGTTCTTC
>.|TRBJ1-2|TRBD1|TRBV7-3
CASSLGGDRALDYGYTF
TGTGCCAGCAGCTTAGGCGGGGACAGGGCCCTCGACTATGGCTACACCTTC
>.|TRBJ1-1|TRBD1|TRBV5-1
CASSLDGQDTEAFF
TGCGCCAGCAGCTTGGATGGACAGGACACTGAAGCTTTCTTT
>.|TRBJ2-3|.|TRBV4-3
CASGLLGGGGDTQYF
TGCGCCAGCGGTCTGTTGGGAGGAGGGGGAGATACGCAGTATTTT
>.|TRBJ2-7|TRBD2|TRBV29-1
CSVEDGGWDEYEQYF
TGCAGCGTTGAAGACGGGGGGTGGGACGAATACGAGCAGTACTTC
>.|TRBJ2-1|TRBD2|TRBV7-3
CASSLGGLAGGQGEQFF
TGTGCCAGCAGCTTAGGGGGACTAGCGGGAGGGCAAGGTGAGCAGTTCTTC
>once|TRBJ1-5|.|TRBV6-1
CASLGTGDQPQHF
TGTGCCAGCCTAGGGACGGGGGATCAGCCCCAGCATTTT
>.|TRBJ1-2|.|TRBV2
CASSDQGYGYTF
TGTGCCAGCAGTGACCAGGGGTATGGCTACACCTTC
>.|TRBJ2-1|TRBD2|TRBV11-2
CASRGSGSSYNEQFF
TGTGCCAGCAGGGGGAGCGGGAGCTCCTACAATGAGCAGTTCTTC
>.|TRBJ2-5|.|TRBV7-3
CASSLMSGGYGETQYF
TGTGCCAGCAGCTTAATGAGTGGGGGCTATGGAGAGACCCAGTACTTC
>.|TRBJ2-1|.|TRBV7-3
CASSLRSGSVGNEQFF
TGTGCCAGCAGCTTGAGGAGCGGGTCCGTTGGCAATGAGCAGTTCTTC
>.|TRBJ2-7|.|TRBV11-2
CASSLDLRVGEQYF
TGTGCCAGCAGCTTAGATCTCAGGGTTGGCGAGCAGTACTTC
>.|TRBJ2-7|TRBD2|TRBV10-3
CAISEFSQGTSAFPYEQYF
TGTGCCATCAGTGAGTTTTCCCAAGGGACTAGCGCATTCCCCTACGAGCAGTACTTC
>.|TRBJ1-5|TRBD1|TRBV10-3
CAISEYDRGLGAQHF
TGTGCCATCAGTGAGTACGACAGGGGGCTGGGAGCCCAGCATTTT
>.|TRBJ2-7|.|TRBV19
CASSPQVRVAYEQYF
TGTGCCAGTAGTCCCCAAGTCAGAGTGGCCTACGAGCAGTACTTC
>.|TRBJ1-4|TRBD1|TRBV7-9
CASSFPRGLNNEKLFF
TGTGCCAGCAGCTTTCCCAGGGGGTTGAACAATGAAAAACTGTTTTTT
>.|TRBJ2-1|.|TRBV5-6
CASSLAGGSHYNEQFF
TGTGCCAGCAGCTTGGCCGGGGGCTCTCACTACAATGAGCAGTTCTTC
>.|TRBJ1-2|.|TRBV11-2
CASSWDRNYGYTF
TGTGCCAGCAGTTGGGACCGTAACTATGGCTACACCTTC
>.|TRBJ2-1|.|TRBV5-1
CASSLGGFDNEQFF
TGCGCCAGCAGCTTGGGGGGATTTGACAATGAGCAGTTCTTC
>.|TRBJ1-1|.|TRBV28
CASRTGTITEAFF
TGTGCCAGCAGAACCGGGACAATCACTGAAGCTTTCTTT
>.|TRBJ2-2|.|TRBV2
CAIPFRSGELFF
TGTGCCATCCCCTTTCGATCCGGGGAGCTGTTTTTT
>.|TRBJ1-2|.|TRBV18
CASSHLDSNYGYTF
TGTGCCAGCTCACATCTGGACAGTAACTATGGCTACACCTTC
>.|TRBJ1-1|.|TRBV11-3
CASSHRWNTEAFF
TGTGCCAGCAGTCACAGATGGAACACTGAAGCTTTCTTT
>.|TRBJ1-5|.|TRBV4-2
CASSRTTDQPQHF
TGTGCCAGCAGCAGGACGACCGATCAGCCCCAGCATTTT
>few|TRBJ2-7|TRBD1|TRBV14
CASSLGQGAKNEQYF
TGTGCCAGCAGCCTCGGACAGGGGGCAAAGAACGAGCAGTACTTC
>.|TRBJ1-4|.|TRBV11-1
CASSLNMGTPEKLFF
TGTGCCAGCAGCTTAAACATGGGGACACCGGAAAAACTGTTTTTT
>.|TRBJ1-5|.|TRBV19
CASTLLSTGNQPQHF
TGTGCCAGTACCCTCCTCTCGACAGGCAATCAGCCCCAGCATTTT
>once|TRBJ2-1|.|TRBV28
CASSSPGEHEQFF
TGTGCCAGCAGTTCTCCGGGGGAGCATGAGCAGTTCTTC
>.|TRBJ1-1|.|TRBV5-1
CASSQETNTEAFF
TGCGCCAGCAGCCAGGAAACGAACACTGAAGCTTTCTTT
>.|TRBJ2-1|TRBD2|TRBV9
CASSSSPGTSGDEQFF
TGTGCCAGCAGCTCAAGCCCCGGGACTAGCGGGGATGAGCAGTTCTTC